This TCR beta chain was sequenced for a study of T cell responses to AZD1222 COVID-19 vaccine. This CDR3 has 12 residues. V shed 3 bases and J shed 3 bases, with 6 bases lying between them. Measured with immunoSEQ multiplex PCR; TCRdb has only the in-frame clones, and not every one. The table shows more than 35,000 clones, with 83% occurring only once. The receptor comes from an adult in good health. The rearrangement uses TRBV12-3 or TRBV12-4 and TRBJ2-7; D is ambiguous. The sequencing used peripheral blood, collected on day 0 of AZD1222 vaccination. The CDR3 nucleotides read TGTGCCAGCAGTTTGGAATACTACGAGCAGTACTTC. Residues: CASSLEYYEQYF.